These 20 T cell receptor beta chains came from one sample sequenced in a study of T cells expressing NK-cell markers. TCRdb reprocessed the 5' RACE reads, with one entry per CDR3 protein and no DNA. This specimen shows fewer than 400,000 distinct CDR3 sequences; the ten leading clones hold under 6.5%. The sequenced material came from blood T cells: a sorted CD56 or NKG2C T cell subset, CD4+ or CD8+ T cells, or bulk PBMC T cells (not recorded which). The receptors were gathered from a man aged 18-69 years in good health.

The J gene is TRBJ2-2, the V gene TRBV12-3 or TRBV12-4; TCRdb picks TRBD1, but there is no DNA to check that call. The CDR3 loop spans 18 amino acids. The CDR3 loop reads CASSTGKGGGANTGELFF.

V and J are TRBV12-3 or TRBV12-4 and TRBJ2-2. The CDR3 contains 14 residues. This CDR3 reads CASSLGLVIGELFF.

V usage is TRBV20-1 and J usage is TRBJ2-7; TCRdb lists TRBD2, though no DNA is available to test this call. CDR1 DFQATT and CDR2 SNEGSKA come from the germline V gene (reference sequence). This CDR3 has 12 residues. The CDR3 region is CSASPGTGEQYF.

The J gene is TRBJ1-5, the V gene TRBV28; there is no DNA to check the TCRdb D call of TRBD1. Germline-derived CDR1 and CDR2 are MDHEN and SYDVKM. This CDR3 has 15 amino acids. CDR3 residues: CASSSTRGFNQPQHF.

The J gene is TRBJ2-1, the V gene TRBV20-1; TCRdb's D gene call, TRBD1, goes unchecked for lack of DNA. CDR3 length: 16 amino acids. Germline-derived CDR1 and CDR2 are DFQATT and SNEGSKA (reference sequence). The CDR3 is CSARDHPGTGINEQFF.

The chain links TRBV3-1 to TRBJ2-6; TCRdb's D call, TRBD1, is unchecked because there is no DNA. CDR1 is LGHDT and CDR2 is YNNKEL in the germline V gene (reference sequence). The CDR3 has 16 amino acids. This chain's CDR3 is CASSHTGVTGANVLTF. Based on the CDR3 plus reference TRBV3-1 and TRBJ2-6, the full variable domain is DTAVSQTPKYLVTQMGNDKSIKCEQNLGHDTMYWYKQDSKKFLKIMFSYNNKELIINETVPNRFSPKSPDKAHLNLHINSLELGDSAVYFCASSHTGVTGANVLTFGAGSRLTVL.

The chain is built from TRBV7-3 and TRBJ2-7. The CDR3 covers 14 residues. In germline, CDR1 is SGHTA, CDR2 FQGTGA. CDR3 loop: CASSSVPAPREQYF.

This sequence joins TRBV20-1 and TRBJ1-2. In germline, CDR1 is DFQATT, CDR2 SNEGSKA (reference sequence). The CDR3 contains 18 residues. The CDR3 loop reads CSARALGSRHQTNYGYTF.

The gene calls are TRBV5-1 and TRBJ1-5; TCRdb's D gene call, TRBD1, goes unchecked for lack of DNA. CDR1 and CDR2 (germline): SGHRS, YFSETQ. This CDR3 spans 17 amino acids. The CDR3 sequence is CASSLAHETVNNQPQHF.

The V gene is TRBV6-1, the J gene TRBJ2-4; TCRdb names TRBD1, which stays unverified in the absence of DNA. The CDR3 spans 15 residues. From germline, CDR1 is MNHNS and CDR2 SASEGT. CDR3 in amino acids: CASTGDLLAKNIQYF.

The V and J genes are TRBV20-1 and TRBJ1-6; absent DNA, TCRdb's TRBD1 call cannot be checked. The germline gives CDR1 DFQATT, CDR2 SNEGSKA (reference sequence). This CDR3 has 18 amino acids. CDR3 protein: CSARAQPGGGRDNSPLHF.

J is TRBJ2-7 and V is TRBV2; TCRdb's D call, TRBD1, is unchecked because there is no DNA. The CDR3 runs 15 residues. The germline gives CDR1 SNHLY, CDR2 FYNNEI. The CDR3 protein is CASRLRDTRSYEQYF.

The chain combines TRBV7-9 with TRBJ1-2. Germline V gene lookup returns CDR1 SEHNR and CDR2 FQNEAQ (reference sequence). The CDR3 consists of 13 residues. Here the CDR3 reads CASRVFSGYGYTF.

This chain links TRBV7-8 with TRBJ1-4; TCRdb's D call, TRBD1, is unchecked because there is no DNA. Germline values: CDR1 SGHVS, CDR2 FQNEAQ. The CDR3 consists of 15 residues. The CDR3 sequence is CASSLDGGRGEKLFF.

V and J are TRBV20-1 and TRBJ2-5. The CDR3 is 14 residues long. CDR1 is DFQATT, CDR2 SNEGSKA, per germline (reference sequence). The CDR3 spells CSARAFTVGETQYF.

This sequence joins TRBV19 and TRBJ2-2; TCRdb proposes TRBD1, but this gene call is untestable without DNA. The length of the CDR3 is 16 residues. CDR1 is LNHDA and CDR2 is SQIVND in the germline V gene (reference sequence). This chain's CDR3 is CASRDQGGPNTGELFF.

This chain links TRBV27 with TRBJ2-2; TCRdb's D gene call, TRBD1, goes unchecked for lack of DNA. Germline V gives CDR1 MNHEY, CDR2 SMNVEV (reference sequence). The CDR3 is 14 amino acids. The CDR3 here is CASREGTNTGELFF.

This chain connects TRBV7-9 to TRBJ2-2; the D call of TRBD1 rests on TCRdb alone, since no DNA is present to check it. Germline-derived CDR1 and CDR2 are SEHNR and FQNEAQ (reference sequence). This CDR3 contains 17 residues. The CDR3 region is CASSLGDRLQNTGELFF.

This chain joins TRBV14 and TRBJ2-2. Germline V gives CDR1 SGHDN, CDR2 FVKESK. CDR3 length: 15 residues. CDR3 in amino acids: CASSQDLWNTGELFF.

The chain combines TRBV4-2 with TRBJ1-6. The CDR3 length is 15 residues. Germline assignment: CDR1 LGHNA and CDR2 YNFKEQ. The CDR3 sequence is CASSQLSKGLSPLHF.